These 21 T cell receptor beta chains originate from one sample sequenced in a study of vaccination and CD4 T cells after COVID-19. Treatment indicated: approximately nine-day PBMC culture with coronavirus spike peptide pools or control peptides (ViraFEST assay). Antigen specificity for these receptors is unknown. An Oncomine TCR Beta short-read assay was used to sequence the DNA from cultured CD4+ T cells. TCRdb ran MiXCR on the PCR reads and lists one entry per CDR3 protein. The data contain more than 6,500 distinct CDR3 sequences, about 74% of them seen just once; the ten biggest clones take up around 15%. Sequenced: CD4+ T cells from blood, cultured in vitro. These TCRs come from a human donor who had recovered from COVID-19.

The J gene is TRBJ2-5, the V gene TRBV20-1; TRBD2 agrees at 7 bases. The V segment lost 2 bases and the J segment 2 bases; nucleotides outside the gene matches: 2. This CDR3 has 13 residues. The germline V gene encodes CDR1 DFQATT and CDR2 SNEGSKA (reference sequence). CDR3 nucleotides: TGCAGTGCTAGACCGGGACTACAAGAGACCCAGTACTTC. The encoded protein is CSARPGLQETQYF.

This clonotype was counted a few times. The rearrangement uses TRBV6-2 or TRBV6-3 and TRBJ1-5; TRBD1 agrees at 8 bases. This CDR3 region has 16 residues. CDR1 and CDR2 (germline): MNHEY, SVGEGT. J lost 0 bases, V lost 7 bases, and 8 bases had no gene match. CDR3 residues: CASTPGQVVSNQPQHF. CDR3 DNA sequence: TGTGCCAGCACCCCGGGACAGGTCGTTAGCAATCAGCCCCAGCATTTT.

The V and J genes are TRBV7-2 and TRBJ2-2, with D perhaps matching TRBD2 (6 bases). Germline V gene sequence: CDR1 SGHTA, CDR2 FQGNSA. The CDR3 extends over 16 amino acids. V was pared by 5 bases and J by 2 bases, with 15 bases between. In DNA, the CDR3 is TGTGCCAGCAGCCAGGGACTCCCATTTAACACCGGGGAGCTGTTTTTT. Translated, it gives CASSQGLPFNTGELFF.

This chain joins TRBV24-1 and TRBJ1-2; 9 nucleotides align to TRBD1. The length of the CDR3 is 18 residues. V lost 6 bases and J lost 8; bases outside the gene matches: 21. Germline-derived CDR1 and CDR2 are KGHDR and SFDVKD. CDR3 nucleotides: TGTGCCACCAGTAGTGGTGGTTGGACAGGGGTCTTCCCGAAGGGCTACACCTTC. Its translation: CATSSGGWTGVFPKGYTF.

This clonotype was detected only once. The chain uses TRBV2 and TRBJ1-5, with a possible D match to TRBD1 (6 bases). Per the germline V gene, CDR1 is SNHLY and CDR2 is FYNNEI. The V and J ends lost 7 bases and 7 bases respectively, with 17 bases between them. The CDR3 totals 14 residues. The CDR3 loop is CASTDRSPRQPQHF. CDR3 DNA sequence: TGTGCCAGCACTGACAGGTCCCCCCGGCAGCCCCAGCATTTT.

The chain recombines TRBV28 with TRBJ1-6; D might be TRBD1 (5 bases). CDR1 and CDR2 from the germline V gene are MDHEN and SYDVKM. The ends were cut back, 6 bases at V and 7 bases at J, with 19 bases in the middle. The length of the CDR3 is 16 residues. Written as DNA, the CDR3 is TGTGCCAGCAGCGACCTTACGGGACCTTCGAATTCACCCCTCCACTTT. This codes for CASSDLTGPSNSPLHF. Supplemented by reference TRBV28 and TRBJ1-6, the full variable domain reads DVKVTQSSRYLVKRTGEKVFLECVQDMDHENMFWYRQDPGLGLRLIYFSYDVKMKEKGDIPEGYSVSREKKERFSLILESASTNQTSMYLCASSDLTGPSNSPLHFGNGTRLTVT.

CDR3 nucleotide sequence: TGTGCCAGCAGTACCGGGGGTCAGCCCCAGCATTTT. It specifies CASSTGGQPQHF. The V call is TRBV6-2 or TRBV6-3, the J call TRBJ1-5; D is possibly TRBD1 (5 bases). V was trimmed by 5 bases and J by 6 bases, leaving 8 bases between them. From germline, CDR1 is MNHEY and CDR2 SVGEGT. CDR3 size: 12 residues.

The table lists this clonotype with a count of one. This CDR3 reads CASSILDSRDSPLHF. The CDR3 nucleotides read TGTGCCAGTAGTATCCTCGACAGTAGGGATTCACCCCTCCACTTT. J is TRBJ1-6 and V is TRBV19; possibly TRBD1 for D (5 bases). The V gene lost 3 bases and the J gene lost 8 bases, with 14 bases spanning the gap. This CDR3 is 15 amino acids long. CDR1 LNHDA and CDR2 SQIVND come from the germline V gene (reference sequence).

This chain connects TRBV20-1 to TRBJ1-6; D perhaps matches TRBD1 (5 bases). Trimming stripped 6 bases from V and 5 bases from J, with 14 bases between. Germline lookup yields CDR1 DFQATT and CDR2 SNEGSKA (reference sequence). This CDR3 contains 14 residues. The CDR3: CSAPSGSHNSPLHF. The CDR3 nucleotides are TGCAGTGCACCCTCAGGGTCCCATAATTCACCCCTCCACTTT.

This clonotype has more than one count but fewer than ten. The chain combines TRBV7-9 with TRBJ1-1; 7 bases are shared with TRBD1. This CDR3 contains 15 residues. V shed 7 bases, J shed 0 bases, and the junction held 8 bases outside the gene matches. The germline gives CDR1 SEHNR, CDR2 FQNEAQ (reference sequence). The CDR3 nucleotides are TGTGCCAGCACAGGGGGGGACCGGATGAACACTGAAGCTTTCTTT. Its translation is CASTGGDRMNTEAFF.

This rearrangement joins TRBV30 to TRBJ2-4; D uncertain. The CDR3 is 14 residues long. Trimming left V 7 bases short and J 1 base short, with 14 bases between. Germline CDR1 is GTSNPN and CDR2 is SVGIG (reference sequence). CDR3 nucleotide sequence: TGTGCCTCGAGCCTGGGTTTGGCCAAAAACATTCAGTACTTC. It yields the protein CASSLGLAKNIQYF. The full variable domain, completed using reference TRBV30 and TRBJ2-4, is SQTIHQWPATLVQPVGSPLSLECTVEGTSNPNLYWYRQAAGRGLQLLFYSVGIGQISSEVPQNLSASRPQDRQFILSSKKLLLSDSGFYLCASSLGLAKNIQYFGAGTRLSVL.

The chain joins TRBV6-1 to TRBJ1-6, with a weak D call TRBD1 (6 bases). The CDR3 sequence is 15 residues long. Per the germline V gene, CDR1 is MNHNS and CDR2 is SASEGT. The V and J ends lost 5 bases and 10 bases respectively, with 18 bases between them. The CDR3: CASSPADSLTSPLHF. The CDR3 nucleotides read TGTGCCAGCAGTCCAGCGGACAGCTTGACATCACCCCTCCACTTT.

The chain recombines TRBV6-1 with TRBJ1-2, with TRBD1 as a possible D gene (5 bases). This CDR3 is built from 11 residues. The ends were cut back, 6 bases at V and 8 bases at J, with 10 bases in the middle. Germline assignment: CDR1 MNHNS and CDR2 SASEGT. Here the CDR3 reads CASSQGRGYTF. The CDR3 DNA sequence: TGTGCCAGCAGCCAGGGCAGGGGCTACACCTTC.

V usage is TRBV28 and J usage is TRBJ1-5; perhaps TRBD1 as D (5 bases). The CDR3 runs 15 residues. Trimming pared 2 bases from V and 5 bases from J, leaving 13 bases between. CDR1 and CDR2 (germline): MDHEN, SYDVKM. The chain's CDR3 is CASSLRGGRYQPQHF. Written as DNA, the CDR3 is TGTGCCAGCAGTTTAAGGGGTGGGAGGTATCAGCCCCAGCATTTT. Complete variable domain (other parts from reference TRBV28 and TRBJ1-5): DVKVTQSSRYLVKRTGEKVFLECVQDMDHENMFWYRQDPGLGLRLIYFSYDVKMKEKGDIPEGYSVSREKKERFSLILESASTNQTSMYLCASSLRGGRYQPQHFGDGTRLSIL.

This clonotype was found once. The CDR3 loop reads CASSQIPGSEAFF. The CDR3 coding sequence is TGTGCCAGCAGTCAGATACCGGGGAGTGAAGCTTTCTTT. The chain carries TRBV6-1 and TRBJ1-1, with D uncertain. This CDR3 region has 13 residues. V was cut by 5 bases and J by 7 bases, with 14 bases left in between. Germline V gives CDR1 MNHNS, CDR2 SASEGT.

This clonotype was seen only once. The chain carries TRBV28 and TRBJ2-7; 14 bases align to TRBD2. This CDR3 spans 15 amino acids. J lost 7 bases, V lost 5 bases, and 7 bases had no gene match. Germline CDR1 and CDR2: MDHEN and SYDVKM. As DNA, the CDR3 is TGTGCCAGCAGTCCCGGGACTAGCGGGAGTTGGGAGCAGTACTTC. It translates to CASSPGTSGSWEQYF.

The chain carries TRBV20-1 and TRBJ1-1; D is unresolved. This CDR3 has 12 residues. Germline loops: CDR1 DFQATT, CDR2 SNEGSKA (reference sequence). V shed 5 bases and J shed 1 base, with 8 bases lying between them. The CDR3 sequence is CSALTQNTEAFF. The CDR3 DNA is TGCAGTGCTCTTACACAGAACACTGAAGCTTTCTTT.

The rearrangement links TRBV20-1 to TRBJ2-5; D not resolved. The CDR3 extends over 11 amino acids. Germline V gives CDR1 DFQATT, CDR2 SNEGSKA (reference sequence). V shed 3 bases and J shed 5 bases, with 7 bases lying between them. The CDR3, as DNA: TGCAGTGCTAGGGTGCGGGAGACCCAGTACTTC. This encodes CSARVRETQYF.

The chain is built from TRBV27 and TRBJ2-1; D ambiguous. The CDR3 length is 14 residues. V lost 0 bases and J 6 bases, leaving 9 bases between the germline ends. Germline values: CDR1 MNHEY, CDR2 SMNVEV (reference sequence). CDR3 loop: CASSLSRLTNEQFF. The CDR3 DNA is TGTGCCAGCAGTTTATCCCGACTTACCAATGAGCAGTTCTTC.

The V and J genes are TRBV20-1 and TRBJ1-5; maybe TRBD1 (6 bases). The CDR3 runs to 13 residues. From germline, CDR1 is DFQATT and CDR2 SNEGSKA (reference sequence). The V end lost 1 base, the J end lost 5 bases, and 9 bases lay between the germline ends. CDR3 residues: CSARGDNDQPQHF. CDR3 nucleotide sequence: TGCAGTGCTAGAGGGGACAACGATCAGCCCCAGCATTTT.

The rearrangement uses TRBV27 and TRBJ1-2; D is unclear. V lost 3 bases and J 4 bases, leaving 12 bases between the germline ends. The V gene's germline CDR1 is MNHEY and CDR2 SMNVEV (reference sequence). There are 14 residues in the CDR3. CDR3 sequence reads: CASSFRASLYGYTF. DNA for the CDR3: TGTGCCAGCAGTTTTCGGGCCTCACTCTATGGCTACACCTTC.